These T cell receptor beta chains were read from a single sample in a study of CD8 T cells in Susac syndrome. TCRdb redid the calling of the immunoSEQ multiplex PCR reads with MiXCR, one entry per CDR3 protein. The profile shows approximately 120,000 distinct CDR3 sequences, approximately 95% of them singletons. The sequencing input was CD8+ T cells from PBMCs. The receptors come from a human donor with multiple sclerosis. Each CDR3 is given with its conserved first and last residue. A D gene is named only where the DNA matches it firmly. Not every row has a clone size; where given, it reads once, few, many or a size class.

len,abundance,v_gene,j_gene,d_gene,CDR3nt,CDR3aa
13,few,TRBV5-1,TRBJ1-1,.,TGCGCCAGCAGCTTAAAGTCTTACACTGAAGCTTTCTTT,CASSLKSYTEAFF
14,.,TRBV12-3/TRBV12-4,TRBJ2-7,TRBD1,TGTGCCAGCAGTTCCAGACAGGGGGTGTACGAGCAGTACTTC,CASSSRQGVYEQYF
15,.,TRBV6-4,TRBJ2-1,TRBD2,TGTGCCAGCAGTCCCGGGACTAGCGGGAGGTCGGAGCAGTTCTTC,CASSPGTSGRSEQFF
14,.,TRBV27,TRBJ2-1,TRBD2,TGTGCCAGCACCCTGGGAGGGCCCTACAATGAGCAGTTCTTC,CASTLGGPYNEQFF
14,.,TRBV6-5,TRBJ2-5,TRBD2,TGTGCCAGCAGTTACGGCAGCGGGATAGAGACCCAGTACTTC,CASSYGSGIETQYF
15,.,TRBV29-1,TRBJ1-2,.,TGCAGCGTTGAAGAGTGGGACACCTCTAGGTATGGCTACACCTTC,CSVEEWDTSRYGYTF
16,.,TRBV7-9,TRBJ2-2,TRBD1,TGTGCCAGCAGCCCCATGACAGGGGATTTGACCGGGGAGCTGTTTTTT,CASSPMTGDLTGELFF
16,.,TRBV2,TRBJ1-2,.,TGTGCCAGCAGACCAATTGCTCTGGGGCTTACGGGTGGCTACACCTTC,CASRPIALGLTGGYTF
16,once,TRBV24-1,TRBJ2-3,TRBD2,TGTGCCACCAGTGACCTTAGCGGGGGGACCACAGATACGCAGTATTTT,CATSDLSGGTTDTQYF
12,.,TRBV7-9,TRBJ2-7,.,TGTGCCAGCAGCCCCACCCCCTACGAGCAGTACTTC,CASSPTPYEQYF
12,.,TRBV12-3/TRBV12-4,TRBJ1-4,.,TGTGCCAGCAGTTTACTTTATGAAAAACTGTTTTTT,CASSLLYEKLFF
17,.,TRBV13,TRBJ1-2,.,TGTGCCAGCAGCTTACGGGCAGGGGCCCACCTTAACTATGGCTACACCTTC,CASSLRAGAHLNYGYTF
14,.,TRBV30,TRBJ2-5,.,TGTGCCTGGATATCTCGGGGGCCTCAAGAGACCCAGTACTTC,CAWISRGPQETQYF
15,.,TRBV7-3,TRBJ2-5,.,TGTGCCAGCAGCTTAGACAGACAGCTAGAGGAGACCCAGTACTTC,CASSLDRQLEETQYF
14,.,TRBV19,TRBJ2-1,.,TGTGCCAGTAGTATTCCGAGCTCCTACAATGAGCAGTTCTTC,CASSIPSSYNEQFF
14,.,TRBV9,TRBJ1-2,.,TGTGCCAGCAGCCCCAGTCAGGGTTTGGGAGGCTACACCTTC,CASSPSQGLGGYTF
15,.,TRBV4-1,TRBJ2-7,.,TGCGCCAGCAGCCAAGAGGGAAGGACATCCTACGAGCAGTACTTC,CASSQEGRTSYEQYF
14,.,TRBV29-1,TRBJ1-3,.,TGCAGCGTTGAAGGCCAGGTCGCTGGAAACACCATATATTTT,CSVEGQVAGNTIYF
17,.,TRBV2,TRBJ2-2,.,TGTGCCAGCAGTGGGTTCGGGGCGGGTCAGAACACCGGGGAGCTGTTTTTT,CASSGFGAGQNTGELFF
15,.,TRBV4-2,TRBJ2-1,.,TGTGCCAGCAGCCAAGGTCTCTCCGGCATCGGTGGGCAGTTCTTC,CASSQGLSGIGGQFF
14,.,TRBV25-1,TRBJ1-3,.,TGTGCCAGCAGTTCCACAGGGATCGGAAACACCATATATTTT,CASSSTGIGNTIYF
17,.,TRBV25-1,TRBJ2-3,.,TGTGCCAGCAGTGAATGGCAGGGTCCCTCTCTCACAGATACGCAGTATTTT,CASSEWQGPSLTDTQYF
15,.,TRBV24-1,TRBJ2-5,.,TGTGCCACCAGTGATTTTGGGACGGCATCAGGGACCCAGTACTTC,CATSDFGTASGTQYF
15,.,TRBV7-9,TRBJ1-2,.,TGTGCCAGCAGCTTAGGGACAGACCGTATCTATGGCTACACCTTC,CASSLGTDRIYGYTF
15,.,TRBV7-8,TRBJ2-1,.,TGTGCCAGCAGCTCCGCGAGGGATCGGTACAATGAGCAGTTCTTC,CASSSARDRYNEQFF
13,.,TRBV27,TRBJ2-3,.,TGTGCCAGCAGTTTATCTTACACAGATACGCAGTATTTT,CASSLSYTDTQYF
15,.,TRBV28,TRBJ1-2,.,TGTGCCAGCATCCGAGTTGGGGGGGCAGACTATGGCTACACCTTC,CASIRVGGADYGYTF
14,.,TRBV5-1,TRBJ1-2,.,TGCGCCAGCAGCTTTCACCCAGCTAACTATGGCTACACCTTC,CASSFHPANYGYTF
12,.,TRBV6-5,TRBJ2-1,.,TGTGCCAGCAGCAAGTCCTACAATGAGCAGTTCTTC,CASSKSYNEQFF
13,.,TRBV27,TRBJ2-2,.,TGTGCCAGCAGTTTATCGAGGGCCGGGGAGCTGTTTTTT,CASSLSRAGELFF
14,.,TRBV6-1,TRBJ1-1,.,TGTGCCAGCATCAGAAAGGTGATGAACACTGAAGCTTTCTTT,CASIRKVMNTEAFF
14,.,TRBV12-3/TRBV12-4,TRBJ1-6,.,TGTGCCAGCAGTCTGGGCCCTATTAATTCACCCCTCCACTTT,CASSLGPINSPLHF
14,.,TRBV24-1,TRBJ1-2,TRBD1,TGTGCCACCAGTGATCACAGGGGATCCTATGGCTACACCTTC,CATSDHRGSYGYTF
16,.,TRBV7-3,TRBJ2-1,TRBD2,TGTGCCAGCAGCTCAGGACTAGCGGGAGATAGAAATGAGCAGTTCTTC,CASSSGLAGDRNEQFF
13,once,TRBV27,TRBJ2-1,.,TGTGCCAGCGGGAAAGGACGGCACCGGTCGGAGTTCTTC,CASGKGRHRSEFF
12,.,TRBV12-3/TRBV12-4,TRBJ2-7,TRBD1,TGTGCCAGCAGTTTGACAGGGACCGAGCAGTACTTC,CASSLTGTEQYF
13,.,TRBV20-1,TRBJ1-5,.,TGCAGTGCTAGAGATCCAGACGATCAGCCCCAGCATTTT,CSARDPDDQPQHF
14,.,TRBV3-1,TRBJ1-5,.,TGTGCCAGCAGCCCCGGGATAACTAATCAGCCCCAGCATTTT,CASSPGITNQPQHF
15,few,TRBV7-8,TRBJ1-2,.,TGTGCCAGCAGCTTAGTATTAGCTGGGGACCATGGCTACACCTTC,CASSLVLAGDHGYTF
16,.,TRBV5-6,TRBJ2-7,.,TGTGCCAGCAGCTTGGTGGTCCGGGAGTCTACCTACGAGCAGTACTTC,CASSLVVRESTYEQYF
17,.,TRBV20-1,TRBJ2-2,TRBD2,TGCAGTGCCCCCGGGAAAGCGGGGGTCTCGAACACCGGGGAGCTGTTTTTT,CSAPGKAGVSNTGELFF
12,.,TRBV27,TRBJ2-1,TRBD2,TGTGCCAGCAGCTTAAGCGGGAGAACGCCGTTCTTC,CASSLSGRTPFF
15,.,TRBV30,TRBJ2-5,TRBD1,TGTGCCTGGGAAACCGGGACAGGGCCCCAAGAGACCCAGTACTTC,CAWETGTGPQETQYF